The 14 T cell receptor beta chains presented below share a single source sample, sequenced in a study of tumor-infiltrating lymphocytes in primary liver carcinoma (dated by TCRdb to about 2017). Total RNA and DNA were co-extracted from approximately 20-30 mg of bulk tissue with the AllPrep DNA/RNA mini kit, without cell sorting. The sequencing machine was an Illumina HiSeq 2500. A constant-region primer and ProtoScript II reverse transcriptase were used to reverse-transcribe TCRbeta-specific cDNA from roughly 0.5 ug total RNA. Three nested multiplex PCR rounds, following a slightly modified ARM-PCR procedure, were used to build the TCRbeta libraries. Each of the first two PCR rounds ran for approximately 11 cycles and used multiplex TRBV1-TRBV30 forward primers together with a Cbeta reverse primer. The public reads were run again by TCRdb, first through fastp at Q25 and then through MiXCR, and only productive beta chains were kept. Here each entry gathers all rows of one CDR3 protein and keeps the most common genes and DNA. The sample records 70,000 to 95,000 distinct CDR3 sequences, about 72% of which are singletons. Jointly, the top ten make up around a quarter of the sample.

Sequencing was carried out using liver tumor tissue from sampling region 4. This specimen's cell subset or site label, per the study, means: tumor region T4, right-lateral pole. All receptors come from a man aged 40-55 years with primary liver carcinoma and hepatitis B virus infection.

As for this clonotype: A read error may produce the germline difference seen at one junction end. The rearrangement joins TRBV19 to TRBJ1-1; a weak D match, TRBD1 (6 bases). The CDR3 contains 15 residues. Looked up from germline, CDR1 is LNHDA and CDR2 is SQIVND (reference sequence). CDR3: CASSSPRGGETEAFF. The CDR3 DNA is TGTGCCAGTAGTAGCCCTAGGGGGGGGGAAACTGAAGCTTTCTTC.

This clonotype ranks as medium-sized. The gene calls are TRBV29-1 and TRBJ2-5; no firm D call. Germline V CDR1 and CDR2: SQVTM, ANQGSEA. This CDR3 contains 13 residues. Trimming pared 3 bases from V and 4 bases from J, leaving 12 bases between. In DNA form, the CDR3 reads TGCAGCGTTGACGAGATAACCGGAGAGACCCAGTACTTC. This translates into CSVDEITGETQYF.

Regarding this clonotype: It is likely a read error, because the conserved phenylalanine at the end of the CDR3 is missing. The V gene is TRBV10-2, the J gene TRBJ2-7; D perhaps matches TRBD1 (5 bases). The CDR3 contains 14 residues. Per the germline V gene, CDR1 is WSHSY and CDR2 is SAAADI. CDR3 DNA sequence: TGCGCTTCCGCCGATATAGGGGCTTCCTATGAGCAGTACTAC. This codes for CASADIGASYEQYY.

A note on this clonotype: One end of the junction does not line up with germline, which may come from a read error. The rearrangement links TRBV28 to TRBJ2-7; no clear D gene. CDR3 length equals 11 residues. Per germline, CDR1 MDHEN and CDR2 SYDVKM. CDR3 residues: CASNLIYEQYF. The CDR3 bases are TGTGCCAGCAATTTAATCTACGAGCAGTACTTC.

This CDR3 is CASSLPSDTQYF. For the CDR3, the DNA is TGTGCCAGCAGTTTGCCGTCTGATACGCAGTATTTT. This rearrangement joins TRBV28 to TRBJ2-3; D is uncertain. Germline CDR1 is MDHEN and CDR2 is SYDVKM. The CDR3 runs to 12 residues. Trimming pared 3 bases from V and 6 bases from J, leaving 7 bases between.

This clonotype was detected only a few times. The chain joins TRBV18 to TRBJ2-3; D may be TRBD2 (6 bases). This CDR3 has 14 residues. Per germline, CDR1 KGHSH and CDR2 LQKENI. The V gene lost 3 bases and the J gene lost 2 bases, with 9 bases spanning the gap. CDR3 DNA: TGTGCCAGCTCACCCGGGGGTTTCACAGATACGCAGTATTTT. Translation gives CASSPGGFTDTQYF.

The CDR3 loop reads CASSLGTGQGWSQYF. The CDR3 nucleotides read TGTGCCAGCAGCCTAGGCACGGGACAGGGGTGGTCGCAGTACTTC. The rearrangement joins TRBV14 to TRBJ2-7; 10 bases agree with TRBD1. The CDR3 covers 15 residues. V was pared by 4 bases and J by 9 bases, with 12 bases of the junction left unmatched. Germline V lookup: CDR1 SGHDN, CDR2 FVKESK.

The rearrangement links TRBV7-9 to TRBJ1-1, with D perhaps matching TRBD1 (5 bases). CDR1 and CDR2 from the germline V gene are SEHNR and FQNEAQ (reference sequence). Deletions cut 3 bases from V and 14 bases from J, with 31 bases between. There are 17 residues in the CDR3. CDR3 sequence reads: CASSFPSTMGTGAQGFF. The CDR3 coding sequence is TGTGCCAGCAGCTTCCCATCCACGATGGGAACAGGAGCCCAAGGCTTCTTT.

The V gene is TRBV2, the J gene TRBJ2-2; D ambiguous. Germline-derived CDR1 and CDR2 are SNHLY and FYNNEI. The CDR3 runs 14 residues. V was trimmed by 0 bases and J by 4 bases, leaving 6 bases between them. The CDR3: CASSEALLTGELFF. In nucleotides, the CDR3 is TGTGCCAGCAGTGAAGCTCTCCTCACCGGGGAGCTGTTTTTT.

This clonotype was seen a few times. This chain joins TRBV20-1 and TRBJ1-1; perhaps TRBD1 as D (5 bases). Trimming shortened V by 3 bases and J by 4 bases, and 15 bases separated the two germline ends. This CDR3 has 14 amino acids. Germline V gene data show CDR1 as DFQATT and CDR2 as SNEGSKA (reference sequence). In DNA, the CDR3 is TGCAGTGCTAGCAGGGAGGGGAGGAGCACTGAAGCTTTCTTT. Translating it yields CSASREGRSTEAFF.

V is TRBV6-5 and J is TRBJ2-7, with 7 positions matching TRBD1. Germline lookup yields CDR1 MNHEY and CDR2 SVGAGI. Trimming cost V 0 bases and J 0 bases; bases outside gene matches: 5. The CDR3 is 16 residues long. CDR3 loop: CASSYSRTGGSYEQYF. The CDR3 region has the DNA TGTGCCAGCAGTTACTCGCGGACAGGTGGCTCCTACGAGCAGTACTTC.

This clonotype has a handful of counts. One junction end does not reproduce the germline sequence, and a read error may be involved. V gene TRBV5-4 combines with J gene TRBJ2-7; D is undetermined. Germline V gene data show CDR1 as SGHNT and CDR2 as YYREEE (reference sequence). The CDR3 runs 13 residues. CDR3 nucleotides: TGTGCCAGCAGCTTGTACAGATACGACGAACAGTACTTC. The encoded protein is CASSLYRYDEQYF.

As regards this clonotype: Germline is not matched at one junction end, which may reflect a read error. CDR3 amino acids: CATSRDMKEAQYF. In DNA, the CDR3 is TGTGCCACCAGCAGAGATATGAAAGAGGCCCAGTACTTC. This sequence joins TRBV15 and TRBJ2-5; D gene uncertain. CDR3 length: 13 residues. CDR1 and CDR2 from the germline V gene are LNHNV and YYDKDF (reference sequence).

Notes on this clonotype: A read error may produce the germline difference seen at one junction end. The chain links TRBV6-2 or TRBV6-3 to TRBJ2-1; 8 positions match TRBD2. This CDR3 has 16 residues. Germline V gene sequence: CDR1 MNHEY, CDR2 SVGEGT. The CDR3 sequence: CASSITGGVFFNEHFF. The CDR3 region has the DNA TGTGCTAGCAGTATAACGGGAGGGGTTTTCTTTAATGAGCATTTCTTC.